The 32 T cell receptor beta chains given below trace back to one sample, sequenced in a study of T cell responses to AZD1222 COVID-19 vaccine. The table came from immunoSEQ multiplex PCR; TCRdb's copy has only in-frame clones and leaves some out. The table includes some 120,000 clones, 93% detected once. The specimen was peripheral blood, collected on day 0 of AZD1222 vaccination. The receptors here all came from an adult in good health.

The chain is built from TRBV5-1 and TRBJ1-1; perhaps TRBD1 as D (5 bases). The V and J ends lost 3 bases and 11 bases respectively, with 17 bases between them. The CDR3 runs 13 residues. Germline assignment: CDR1 SGHRS and CDR2 YFSETQ. CDR3 nucleotides: TGCGCCAGCAGCTCCCAAGGGGTGATTGAGGCTTTCTTT. Translating it yields CASSSQGVIEAFF.

The genes are TRBV27 and TRBJ2-1, with D unresolved. V dropped 4 bases and J dropped 2 bases, with 12 bases sitting between them. This CDR3 has 15 residues. Germline V gene lookup returns CDR1 MNHEY and CDR2 SMNVEV (reference sequence). The CDR3 reads CASSSSLVPYNEQFF. In DNA, the CDR3 is TGTGCCAGCAGTTCTAGTCTGGTCCCCTACAATGAGCAGTTCTTC.

This clone was counted between two and nine times. This sequence joins TRBV19 and TRBJ2-6; TRBD1 agrees at 8 bases. The CDR3 is made up of 18 amino acids. The V and J ends lost 6 bases and 0 bases, in that order; junction bases with no gene match: 10. Germline CDR1 reads LNHDA; CDR2 reads SQIVND (reference sequence). CDR3 region: CASRDWTGLSSGANVLTF. The CDR3 region has the DNA TGTGCCAGTAGGGACTGGACAGGGTTAAGCTCTGGGGCCAACGTCCTGACTTTC.

The table lists this clone with a count of one. V gene TRBV15 combines with J gene TRBJ2-1; 9 nucleotides agree with TRBD2. CDR1 and CDR2 from the germline V gene are LNHNV and YYDKDF (reference sequence). The length of the CDR3 is 18 residues. V was clipped by 1 base and J by 4 bases; unmatched bases: 11. Written as DNA, the CDR3 is TGTGCCACCAGCAGAGGGGCACCGATGGCGGGAGGGTACAATGAGCAGTTCTTC. It encodes CATSRGAPMAGGYNEQFF.

This rearrangement joins TRBV7-9 to TRBJ1-1; 8 bases line up with TRBD1. V was pared by 4 bases and J by 4 bases, with 5 bases of the junction left unmatched. The germline V gene has CDR1 SEHNR and CDR2 FQNEAQ (reference sequence). The length of the CDR3 is 14 residues. For the CDR3, the DNA is TGTGCCAGCAGCTCGACAGGGGTAGCCACTGAAGCTTTCTTT. Protein sequence: CASSSTGVATEAFF.

The V call is TRBV28, the J call TRBJ1-2; D remains ambiguous. Trimming stripped 5 bases from V and 4 bases from J, with 17 bases between. The germline V gene has CDR1 MDHEN and CDR2 SYDVKM. The CDR3 loop spans 15 amino acids. DNA for the CDR3: TGTGCCAGCAGTACCCTATTGGGTTTGACCTATGGCTACACCTTC. Its translation is CASSTLLGLTYGYTF.

V usage is TRBV5-1 and J usage is TRBJ1-3, with no clear D. CDR1 and CDR2 (germline): SGHRS, YFSETQ. The CDR3 length is 14 residues. The V gene lost 7 bases and the J gene lost 2 bases, with 13 bases spanning the gap. In nucleotides, the CDR3 is TGCGCCAGCTCACCGGTGAGGGCTGGAAACACCATATATTTT. Translated: CASSPVRAGNTIYF.

The chain employs TRBV18 and TRBJ2-1; D not certain. This CDR3 has 14 amino acids. Germline lookup yields CDR1 KGHSH and CDR2 LQKENI. With 0 bases removed from V and 3 bases from J, the gap between germline ends came to 6 bases. The CDR3 loop is CASSPPGFYNEQFF. DNA of the CDR3: TGTGCCAGCTCACCACCGGGTTTCTACAATGAGCAGTTCTTC.

The V and J genes are TRBV6-6 and TRBJ1-3; D is unresolved. Germline assignment: CDR1 MNHNY and CDR2 SVGAGI (reference sequence). V lost 4 bases and J lost 0, with 10 bases in between. The CDR3 runs 15 residues. The CDR3 DNA is TGTGCCAGCAGTTCCCGGACCATCTCTGGAAACACCATATATTTT. Encoded protein: CASSSRTISGNTIYF.

The chain is built from TRBV7-9 and TRBJ2-5; 7 positions agree with TRBD2. The CDR3 runs to 13 residues. Germline CDR1 reads SEHNR; CDR2 reads FQNEAQ (reference sequence). V lost 1 base, J lost 8 bases, and 4 bases stayed unmatched. The CDR3 region is CASSLGASGTQYF. The DNA of the CDR3 is TGTGCCAGCAGCTTAGGGGCTAGCGGTACCCAGTACTTC.

A word on this clone: One end of the junction fails to match germline, which may point to a read error. CDR3: CVSSLQGPRGGYTF. The CDR3 DNA follows: TGTGTCAGCAGTTTACAAGGGCCGAGGGGTGGCTACACCTTC. The chain carries TRBV27 and TRBJ1-2, with D maybe TRBD1 (5 bases). The CDR3 contains 14 residues. The germline V gene has CDR1 MNHEY and CDR2 SMNVEV (reference sequence).

V usage is TRBV11-1 and J usage is TRBJ1-1, with D hard to call. This CDR3 contains 12 residues. The V end was cut by 6 bases, the J end by 5 bases, with 10 bases between. The germline CDR1 and CDR2 sequences are SGHAT and FQDESV (reference sequence). CDR3 protein: CASSLTSTEAFF. CDR3 in DNA: TGTGCCAGCAGTCTGACAAGTACTGAAGCTTTCTTT.

Written as DNA, the CDR3 is TGTGCCAGCAGAGAGGTGGGGGGCTCCTACAATGAGCAGTTCTTC. It yields the protein CASREVGGSYNEQFF. The gene calls are TRBV28 and TRBJ2-1; a weak D match, TRBD2 (6 bases). The CDR3 contains 15 residues. The germline V and J ends were trimmed by 6 bases and 0 bases, with 12 bases remaining between them. CDR1 MDHEN and CDR2 SYDVKM come from the germline V gene.

CDR3 in DNA: TGTGCCAGCCGCCCCAGCTCTGGAAACACCATATATTTT. Translating it yields CASRPSSGNTIYF. The chain has TRBV2 and TRBJ1-3; D is unclear. The CDR3 runs to 13 residues. Trimming took off 8 bases at V and 0 bases at J, with 8 bases between the two ends. Germline-derived CDR1 and CDR2 are SNHLY and FYNNEI.

The chain uses TRBV27 and TRBJ1-2; the D gene is possibly TRBD1 (5 bases). Germline V gives CDR1 MNHEY, CDR2 SMNVEV (reference sequence). CDR3 length: 15 amino acids. Trimming left V 6 bases short and J 3 bases short, with 17 bases between. This chain's CDR3 is CASSGGAGGYYGYTF. DNA for the CDR3: TGTGCCAGCAGCGGGGGTGCGGGGGGATACTATGGCTACACCTTC.

The rearrangement joins TRBV21-1 to TRBJ2-2; no DNA check was done on the table's D call, TRBD2. TRBV21-1 is marked as a pseudogene. The CDR3 spans 17 residues. The CDR3 coding sequence is TGTGCCAGCAGCGACCCCAGCGGGAGAGGAGACACCGGGGAGCTGTTTTTT. Amino acids: CASSDPSGRGDTGELFF.

The V call is TRBV11-2, the J call TRBJ2-3; D ambiguous. The CDR3 covers 17 residues. Looked up from germline, CDR1 is SGHAT and CDR2 is FQNNGV. The V and J ends lost 2 bases and 2 bases respectively, with 17 bases between them. The CDR3 reads CASSLRKAYHDTDTQYF. The DNA for the CDR3 is TGTGCCAGCAGCTTAAGGAAGGCCTACCATGACACAGATACGCAGTATTTT.

The chain recombines TRBV14 with TRBJ1-1; 7 bases map to TRBD1. CDR3 length equals 17 residues. The trim removed 1 base at V and 1 base at J, leaving 9 bases unmatched. Germline V gene sequence: CDR1 SGHDN, CDR2 FVKESK. DNA of the CDR3: TGTGCCAGCAGCCAAGGGCAGGGGGTGGCTCGGAACACTGAAGCTTTCTTT. It is translated as CASSQGQGVARNTEAFF.

The V call is TRBV11-2, the J call TRBJ2-5, with 8 nucleotides matching TRBD1. V trimming: 5 bases; J trimming: 1 base; junction bases outside the gene matches: 6. CDR1 is SGHAT, CDR2 FQNNGV, per germline. The CDR3 runs 15 residues. The CDR3 reads CASSPARGPQETQYF. DNA for the CDR3: TGTGCCAGCAGCCCCGCCAGGGGGCCCCAAGAGACCCAGTACTTC. Complete variable domain (other parts from reference TRBV11-2 and TRBJ2-5): EAGVAQSPRYKIIEKRQSVAFWCNPISGHATLYWYQQILGQGPKLLIQFQNNGVVDDSQLPKDRFSAERLKGVDSTLKIQPAKLEDSAVYLCASSPARGPQETQYFGPGTRLLVL.

V usage is TRBV28 and J usage is TRBJ1-6; TRBD1 agrees at 9 bases. Germline loops: CDR1 MDHEN, CDR2 SYDVKM. CDR3 length: 15 residues. V trimming: 8 bases; J trimming: 11 bases; junction bases outside the gene matches: 13. CDR3 amino acids: CASGGSGTGIAPLHF. The CDR3 DNA sequence: TGTGCCAGCGGGGGTTCCGGGACAGGGATAGCACCCCTCCACTTT.

The chain combines TRBV19 with TRBJ1-1, with TRBD1 matching over 7 bases. From germline, CDR1 is LNHDA and CDR2 SQIVND (reference sequence). This CDR3 is built from 13 residues. The trim removed 11 bases at V and 0 bases at J, leaving 6 bases unmatched. CDR3: CAYRGVMNTEAFF. As DNA, the CDR3 is TGTGCCTACAGGGGCGTCATGAACACTGAAGCTTTCTTT.

The chain links TRBV5-4 to TRBJ2-6; D assignment may be TRBD1 or TRBD2 (5 bases each). V gave up 1 base and J gave up 4 bases, with 12 bases separating them. The CDR3 spans 16 residues. Per germline, CDR1 SGHNT and CDR2 YYREEE (reference sequence). CDR3 nucleotides: TGTGCCAGCAGCTTGCAATCAGGGACCGGGGCCAACGTCCTGACTTTC. Its protein product is CASSLQSGTGANVLTF.

Comments on this clone: Other DNA variants within this sample encode the same CDR3. The chain joins TRBV12-3 or TRBV12-4 to TRBJ1-1; no clear D gene. The CDR3 length is 11 residues. Trimming took off 1 base at V and 4 bases at J, with 1 base between the two ends. DNA for the CDR3: TGTGCCAGCAGTTTAGGCACTGAAGCTTTCTTT. Its protein is CASSLGTEAFF.

DNA for the CDR3: TGTGCCAGCAGCTTTCTCGGGGTGGGTGAGCTGTTTTTT. Protein: CASSFLGVGELFF. The chain is built from TRBV7-9 and TRBJ2-2; a possible D gene is TRBD2 (5 bases). V was cut by 3 bases and J by 11 bases, with 13 bases left in between. Germline CDR1 and CDR2: SEHNR and FQNEAQ (reference sequence). This CDR3 has 13 amino acids.

CDR3 in DNA: TGTGCCAGCAGCGTGAGAGGCAGCGAAGAGACCCAGTACTTC. This encodes CASSVRGSEETQYF. V and J are TRBV9 and TRBJ2-5; D is unclear. Trimming removed 2 bases at V and 3 bases at J, with 11 bases between. The germline V gene has CDR1 SGDLS and CDR2 YYNGEE. The CDR3 is 14 amino acids. Drawing the rest from reference TRBV9 and TRBJ2-5, the complete variable domain is DSGVTQTPKHLITATGQRVTLRCSPRSGDLSVYWYQQSLDQGLQFLIQYYNGEERAKGNILERFSAQQFPDLHSELNLSSLELGDSALYFCASSVRGSEETQYFGPGTRLLVL.

The chain carries TRBV9 and TRBJ2-2, with unresolved D. Trimming took 0 bases from V and 6 from J, leaving 9 bases between them. The CDR3 sequence is 14 residues long. Per the germline V gene, CDR1 is SGDLS and CDR2 is YYNGEE. As DNA, the CDR3 is TGTGCCAGCAGCGTAGACGTTGGCCCCGGGGAGCTGTTTTTT. It is translated as CASSVDVGPGELFF.

J is TRBJ1-6 and V is TRBV5-1; 11 bases match TRBD1. The germline V gene has CDR1 SGHRS and CDR2 YFSETQ. CDR3 length equals 18 residues. Trimming at V came to 5 bases and at J to 8 bases, leaving 15 bases not matched to a gene. CDR3 DNA sequence: TGCGCCAGCAGTCGAACCCCCCGGACAGGGGGCGAAGATTCACCCCTCCACTTT. This sequence encodes CASSRTPRTGGEDSPLHF.

The V call is TRBV27, the J call TRBJ2-7; D possibly corresponds to TRBD1 (5 bases). The germline V gene encodes CDR1 MNHEY and CDR2 SMNVEV (reference sequence). The CDR3 is 15 amino acids. Between the trimmed V and J ends, which lost 0 bases and 4 bases, there was a span of 13 bases. This CDR3 reads CASSLSPYTGYEQYF. CDR3 nucleotide sequence: TGTGCCAGCAGTTTATCCCCGTACACAGGATACGAGCAGTACTTC.

This clone came up once. The chain uses TRBV9 and TRBJ2-7, with 10 bases that match TRBD1. This CDR3 is built from 16 residues. Germline V lookup: CDR1 SGDLS, CDR2 YYNGEE. V lost 3 bases, J lost 0 bases, and 6 bases stayed unmatched. This CDR3 reads CASSARQGAISYEQYF. Here the CDR3 DNA reads TGTGCCAGCAGCGCCCGACAGGGGGCGATCTCCTACGAGCAGTACTTC. Full variable domain (missing parts from reference TRBV9 and TRBJ2-7): DSGVTQTPKHLITATGQRVTLRCSPRSGDLSVYWYQQSLDQGLQFLIQYYNGEERAKGNILERFSAQQFPDLHSELNLSSLELGDSALYFCASSARQGAISYEQYFGPGTRLTVT.

The chain joins TRBV29-1 to TRBJ1-2; 11 bases map to TRBD1. The ends lost 6 bases at V and 7 bases at J; junction bases unmatched: 10. The CDR3 length is 14 residues. Germline V gene sequence: CDR1 SQVTM, CDR2 ANQGSEA. CDR3 nucleotide sequence: TGCAGCGTACATACCGGACAGGGGGCTTTTGGCTACACCTTC. As protein: CSVHTGQGAFGYTF.

The chain links TRBV19 to TRBJ1-5; 8 nucleotides agree with TRBD1. In germline, CDR1 is LNHDA, CDR2 SQIVND (reference sequence). The V and J ends lost 3 bases and 2 bases, in that order; junction bases with no gene match: 6. CDR3 length: 16 residues. The CDR3 reads CASSMAGGSGNQPQHF. DNA for the CDR3: TGTGCCAGTAGTATGGCAGGGGGCTCGGGCAATCAGCCCCAGCATTTT.

This clone was observed a single time. V and J are TRBV10-3 and TRBJ2-1, with 9 bases lining up with TRBD1. The CDR3 is made up of 15 amino acids. J was trimmed by 2 bases and V by 5 bases; bases with no gene match: 4. Germline CDR1 ENHRY, CDR2 SYGVKD. CDR3 amino acids: CAISRDREAYNEQFF. As DNA, the CDR3 is TGTGCCATCAGTAGGGACAGGGAAGCCTACAATGAGCAGTTCTTC.